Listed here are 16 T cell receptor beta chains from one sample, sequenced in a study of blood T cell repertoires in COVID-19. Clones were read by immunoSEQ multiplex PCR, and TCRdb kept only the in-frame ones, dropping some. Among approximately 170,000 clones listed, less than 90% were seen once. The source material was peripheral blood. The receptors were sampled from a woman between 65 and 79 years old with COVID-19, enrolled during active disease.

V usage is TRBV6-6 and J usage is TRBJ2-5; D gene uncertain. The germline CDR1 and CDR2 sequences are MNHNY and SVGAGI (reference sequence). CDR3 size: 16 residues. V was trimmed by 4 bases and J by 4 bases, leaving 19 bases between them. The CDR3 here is CASSFGQVIWPETQYF. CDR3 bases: TGTGCCAGCAGTTTTGGGCAGGTGATCTGGCCAGAGACCCAGTACTTC.

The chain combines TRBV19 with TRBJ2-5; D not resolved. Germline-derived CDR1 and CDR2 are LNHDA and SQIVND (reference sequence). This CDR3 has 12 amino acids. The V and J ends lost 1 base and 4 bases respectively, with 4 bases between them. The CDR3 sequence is CASSIARETQYF. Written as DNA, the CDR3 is TGTGCCAGTAGTATAGCTAGAGAGACCCAGTACTTC.

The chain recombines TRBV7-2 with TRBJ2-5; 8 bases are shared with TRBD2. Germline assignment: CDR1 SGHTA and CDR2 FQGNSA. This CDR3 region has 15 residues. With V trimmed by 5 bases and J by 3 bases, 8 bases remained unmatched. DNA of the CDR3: TGTGCCAGCAGCCCAGGGTTGGGACTAGAAGAGACCCAGTACTTC. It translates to CASSPGLGLEETQYF. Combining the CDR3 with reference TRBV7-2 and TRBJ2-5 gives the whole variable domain GAGVSQSPSNKVTEKGKDVELRCDPISGHTALYWYRQSLGQGLEFLIYFQGNSAPDKSGLPSDRFSAERTGGSVSTLTIQRTQQEDSAVYLCASSPGLGLEETQYFGPGTRLLVL.

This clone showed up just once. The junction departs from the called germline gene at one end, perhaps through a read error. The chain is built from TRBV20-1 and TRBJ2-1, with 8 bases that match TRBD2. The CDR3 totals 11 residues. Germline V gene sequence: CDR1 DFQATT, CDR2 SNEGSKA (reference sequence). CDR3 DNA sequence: TGCAGTGCTCCGAGCGGGGGCCTAAGGATCTTC. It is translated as CSAPSGGLRIF.

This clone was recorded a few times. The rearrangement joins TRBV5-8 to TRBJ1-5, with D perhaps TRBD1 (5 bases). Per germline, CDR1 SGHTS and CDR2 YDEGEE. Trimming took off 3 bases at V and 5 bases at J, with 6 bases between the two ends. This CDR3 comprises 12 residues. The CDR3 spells CASSWGDQPQHF. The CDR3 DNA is TGTGCCAGCAGCTGGGGGGATCAGCCCCAGCATTTT.

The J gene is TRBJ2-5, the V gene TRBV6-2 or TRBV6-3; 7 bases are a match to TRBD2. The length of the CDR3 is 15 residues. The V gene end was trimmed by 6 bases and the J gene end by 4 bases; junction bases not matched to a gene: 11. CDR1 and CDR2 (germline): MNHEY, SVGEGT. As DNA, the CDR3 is TGTGCCAGCAGCCGCCCCGCGGGGAGGGGAGAGACCCAGTACTTC. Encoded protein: CASSRPAGRGETQYF.

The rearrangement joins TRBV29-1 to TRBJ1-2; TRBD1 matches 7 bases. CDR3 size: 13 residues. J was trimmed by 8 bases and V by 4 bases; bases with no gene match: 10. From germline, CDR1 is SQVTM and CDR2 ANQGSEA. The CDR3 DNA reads TGCAGCGTTGTAAACACAGGGGACGGAGGCTACACCTTC. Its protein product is CSVVNTGDGGYTF. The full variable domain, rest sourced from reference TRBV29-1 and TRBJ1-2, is SAVISQKPSRDICQRGTSLTIQCQVDSQVTMMFWYRQQPGQSLTLIATANQGSEATYESGFVIDKFPISRPNLTFSTLTVSNMSPEDSSIYLCSVVNTGDGGYTFGSGTRLTVV.

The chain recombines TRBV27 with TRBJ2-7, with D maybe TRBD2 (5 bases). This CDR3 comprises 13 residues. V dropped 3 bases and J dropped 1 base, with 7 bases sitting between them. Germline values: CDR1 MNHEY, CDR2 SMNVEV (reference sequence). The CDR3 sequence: CASSLGGSYEQYF. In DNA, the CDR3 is TGTGCCAGCAGTTTGGGCGGGTCCTACGAGCAGTACTTC.

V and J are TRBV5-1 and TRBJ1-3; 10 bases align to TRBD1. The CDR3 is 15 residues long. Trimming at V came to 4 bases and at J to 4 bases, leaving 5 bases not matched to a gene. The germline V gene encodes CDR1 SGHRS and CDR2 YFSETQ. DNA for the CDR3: TGCGCCAGCAGCCAGACAGGGGGCTCCGGAAACACCATATATTTT. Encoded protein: CASSQTGGSGNTIYF.

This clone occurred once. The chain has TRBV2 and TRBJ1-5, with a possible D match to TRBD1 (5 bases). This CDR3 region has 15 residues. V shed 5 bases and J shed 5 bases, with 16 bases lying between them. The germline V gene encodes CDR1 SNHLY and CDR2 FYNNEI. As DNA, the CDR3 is TGTGCCAGCAGTTTAACAGCCTCGGGGGATCAGCCCCAGCATTTT. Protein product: CASSLTASGDQPQHF.

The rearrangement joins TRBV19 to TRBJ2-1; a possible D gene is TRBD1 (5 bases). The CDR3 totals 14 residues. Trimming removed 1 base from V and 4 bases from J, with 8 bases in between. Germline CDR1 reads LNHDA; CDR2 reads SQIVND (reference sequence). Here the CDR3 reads CASSIVGEYNEQFF. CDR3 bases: TGTGCCAGTAGTATAGTAGGGGAATACAATGAGCAGTTCTTC.

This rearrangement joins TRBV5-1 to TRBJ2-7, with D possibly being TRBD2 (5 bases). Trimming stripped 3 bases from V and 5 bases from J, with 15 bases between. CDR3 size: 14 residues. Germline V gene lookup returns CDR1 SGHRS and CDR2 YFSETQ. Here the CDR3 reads CASSSEGGGDEQYF. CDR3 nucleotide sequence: TGCGCCAGCAGCTCGGAAGGTGGAGGCGACGAGCAGTACTTC.

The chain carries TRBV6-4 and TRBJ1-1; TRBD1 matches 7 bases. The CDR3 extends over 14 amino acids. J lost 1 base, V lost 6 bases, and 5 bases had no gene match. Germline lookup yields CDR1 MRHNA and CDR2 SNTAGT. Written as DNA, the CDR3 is TGTGCCAGCAGGGAGGGACAGACGAACACTGAAGCTTTCTTT. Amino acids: CASREGQTNTEAFF.

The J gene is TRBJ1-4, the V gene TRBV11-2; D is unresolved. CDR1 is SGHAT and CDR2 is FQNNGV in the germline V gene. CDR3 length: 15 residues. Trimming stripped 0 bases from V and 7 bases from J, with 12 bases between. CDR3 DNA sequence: TGTGCCAGCAGCTTAGAAGGGAAGGAGGGTGAAAAACTGTTTTTT. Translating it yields CASSLEGKEGEKLFF.

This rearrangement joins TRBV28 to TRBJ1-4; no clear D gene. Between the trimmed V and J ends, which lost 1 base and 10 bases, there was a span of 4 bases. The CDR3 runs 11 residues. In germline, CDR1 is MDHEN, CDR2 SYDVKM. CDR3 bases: TGTGCCAGCAGTTTATCAGGAAAACTGTTTTTT. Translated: CASSLSGKLFF.

The CDR3 DNA sequence: TGCGCCAGCAGCTTGGAGGTTCCAGGGTGGGACGAGCAGTACTTC. Protein sequence: CASSLEVPGWDEQYF. The rearrangement links TRBV5-1 to TRBJ2-7; D is possibly TRBD1 (5 bases). V shed 0 bases and J shed 5 bases, with 15 bases lying between them. This CDR3 is built from 15 residues. The germline V gene has CDR1 SGHRS and CDR2 YFSETQ. Combining the CDR3 with reference TRBV5-1 and TRBJ2-7 gives the whole variable domain KAGVTQTPRYLIKTRGQQVTLSCSPISGHRSVSWYQQTPGQGLQFLFEYFSETQRNKGNFPGRFSGRQFSNSRSEMNVSTLELGDSALYLCASSLEVPGWDEQYFGPGTRLTVT.